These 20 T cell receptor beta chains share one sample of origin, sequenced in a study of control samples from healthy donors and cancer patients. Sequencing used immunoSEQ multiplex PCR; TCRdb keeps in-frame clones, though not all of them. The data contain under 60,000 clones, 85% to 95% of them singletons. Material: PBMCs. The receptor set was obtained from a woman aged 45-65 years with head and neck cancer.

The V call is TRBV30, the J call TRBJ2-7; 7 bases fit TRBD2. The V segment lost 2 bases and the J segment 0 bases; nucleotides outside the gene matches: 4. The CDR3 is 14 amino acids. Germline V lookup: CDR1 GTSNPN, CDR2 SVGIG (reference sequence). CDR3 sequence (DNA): TGTGCCTGGAGTCATAGCGGGTACTCCTACGAGCAGTACTTC. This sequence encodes CAWSHSGYSYEQYF.

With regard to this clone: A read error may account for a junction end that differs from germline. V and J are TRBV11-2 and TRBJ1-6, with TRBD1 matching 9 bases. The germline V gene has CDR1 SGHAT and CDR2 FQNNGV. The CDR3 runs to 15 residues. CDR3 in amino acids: CASSLRTGGVSPSSF. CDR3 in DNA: TGTGCCAGCAGCTTACGAACAGGGGGCGTTTCCCCCTCTTCCTTT.

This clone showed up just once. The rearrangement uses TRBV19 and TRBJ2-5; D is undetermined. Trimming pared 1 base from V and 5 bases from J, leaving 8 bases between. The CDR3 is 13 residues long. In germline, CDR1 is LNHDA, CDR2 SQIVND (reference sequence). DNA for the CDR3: TGTGCCAGTAGTATAGGAAAGATGGAGACCCAGTACTTC. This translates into CASSIGKMETQYF. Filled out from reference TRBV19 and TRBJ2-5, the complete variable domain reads DGGITQSPKYLFRKEGQNVTLSCEQNLNHDAMYWYRQDPGQGLRLIYYSQIVNDFQKGDIAEGYSVSREKKESFPLTVTSAQKNPTAFYLCASSIGKMETQYFGPGTRLLVL.

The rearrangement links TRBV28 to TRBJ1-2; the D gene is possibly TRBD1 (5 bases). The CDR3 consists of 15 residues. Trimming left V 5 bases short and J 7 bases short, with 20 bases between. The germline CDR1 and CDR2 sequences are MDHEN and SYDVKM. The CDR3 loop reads CASSPLGEGAGGYTF. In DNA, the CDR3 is TGTGCCAGCAGTCCCCTGGGGGAAGGAGCAGGTGGCTACACCTTC.

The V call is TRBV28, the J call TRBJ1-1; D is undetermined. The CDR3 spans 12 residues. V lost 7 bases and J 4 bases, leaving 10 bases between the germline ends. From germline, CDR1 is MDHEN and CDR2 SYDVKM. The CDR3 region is CASKEGGTEAFF. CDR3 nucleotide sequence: TGTGCCAGCAAAGAGGGAGGCACTGAAGCTTTCTTT.

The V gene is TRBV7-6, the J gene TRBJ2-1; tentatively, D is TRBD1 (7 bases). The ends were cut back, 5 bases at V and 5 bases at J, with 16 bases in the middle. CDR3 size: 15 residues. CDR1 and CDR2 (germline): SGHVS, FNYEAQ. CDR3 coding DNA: TGTGCCAGCAGCCCCATCCAGGGGGGCCACAATGAGCAGTTCTTC. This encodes CASSPIQGGHNEQFF.

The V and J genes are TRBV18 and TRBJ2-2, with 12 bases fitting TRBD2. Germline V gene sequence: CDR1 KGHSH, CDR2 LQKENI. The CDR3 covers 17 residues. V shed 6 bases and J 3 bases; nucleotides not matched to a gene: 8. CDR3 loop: CASSPRLAGAHTGELFF. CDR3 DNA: TGTGCCAGCTCTCCGCGACTAGCGGGGGCCCACACCGGGGAGCTGTTTTTT.

CDR3 sequence: CASSAGQGNTGELFF. CDR3 nucleotides: TGTGCCAGCAGCGCTGGACAGGGGAACACCGGGGAGCTGTTTTTT. V usage is TRBV7-9 and J usage is TRBJ2-2, with 8 nucleotides matching TRBD1. The length of the CDR3 is 15 residues. V gave up 5 bases and J gave up 1 base; unmatched junction bases: 3. Germline V gene sequence: CDR1 SEHNR, CDR2 FQNEAQ (reference sequence).

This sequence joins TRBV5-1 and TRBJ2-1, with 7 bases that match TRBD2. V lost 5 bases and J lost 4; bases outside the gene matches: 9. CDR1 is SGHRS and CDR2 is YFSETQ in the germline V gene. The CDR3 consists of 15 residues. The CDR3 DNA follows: TGCGCCAGCAGTCTAGGGCGGGAGCAATACAATGAGCAGTTCTTC. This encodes CASSLGREQYNEQFF.

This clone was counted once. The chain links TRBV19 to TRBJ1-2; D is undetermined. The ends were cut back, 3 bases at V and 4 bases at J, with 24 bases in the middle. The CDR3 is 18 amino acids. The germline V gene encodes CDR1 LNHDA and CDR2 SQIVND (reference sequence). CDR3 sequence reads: CASSMVRAGESLPYGYTF. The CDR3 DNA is TGTGCCAGTAGTATGGTAAGGGCGGGAGAATCGCTACCCTATGGCTACACCTTC.

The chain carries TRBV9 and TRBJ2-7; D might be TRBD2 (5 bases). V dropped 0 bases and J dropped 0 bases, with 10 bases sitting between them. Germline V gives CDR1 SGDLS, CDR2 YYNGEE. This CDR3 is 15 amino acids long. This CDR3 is CASSVDPGSSYEQYF. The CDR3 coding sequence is TGTGCCAGCAGCGTAGATCCGGGGAGCTCCTACGAGCAGTACTTC.

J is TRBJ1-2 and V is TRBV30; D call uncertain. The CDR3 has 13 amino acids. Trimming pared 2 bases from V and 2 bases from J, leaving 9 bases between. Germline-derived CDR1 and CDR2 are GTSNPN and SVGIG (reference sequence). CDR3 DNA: TGTGCCTGGAGTCCCTCAATCAACTATGGCTACACCTTC. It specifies CAWSPSINYGYTF. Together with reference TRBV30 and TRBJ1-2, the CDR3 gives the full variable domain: SQTIHQWPATLVQPVGSPLSLECTVEGTSNPNLYWYRQAAGRGLQLLFYSVGIGQISSEVPQNLSASRPQDRQFILSSKKLLLSDSGFYLCAWSPSINYGYTFGSGTRLTVV.

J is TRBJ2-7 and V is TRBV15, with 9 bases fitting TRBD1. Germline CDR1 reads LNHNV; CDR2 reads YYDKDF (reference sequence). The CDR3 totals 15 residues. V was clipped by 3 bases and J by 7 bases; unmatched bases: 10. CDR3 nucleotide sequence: TGTGCCACCAGCAGGCCGGGACAGGGTGTTCGGGAGCAGTACTTC. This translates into CATSRPGQGVREQYF.

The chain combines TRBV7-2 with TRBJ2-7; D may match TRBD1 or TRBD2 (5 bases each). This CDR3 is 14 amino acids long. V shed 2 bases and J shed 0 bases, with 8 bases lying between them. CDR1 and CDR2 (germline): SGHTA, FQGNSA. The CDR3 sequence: CASSLWGISYEQYF. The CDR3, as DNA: TGTGCCAGCAGCTTATGGGGGATCTCCTACGAGCAGTACTTC.

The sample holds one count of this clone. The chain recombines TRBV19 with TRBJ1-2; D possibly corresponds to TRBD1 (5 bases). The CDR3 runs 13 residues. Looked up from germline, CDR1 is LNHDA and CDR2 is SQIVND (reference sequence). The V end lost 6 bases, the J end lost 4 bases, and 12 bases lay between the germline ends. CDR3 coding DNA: TGTGCCAGTAGCCCCGGACACATCTATGGCTACACCTTC. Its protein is CASSPGHIYGYTF.

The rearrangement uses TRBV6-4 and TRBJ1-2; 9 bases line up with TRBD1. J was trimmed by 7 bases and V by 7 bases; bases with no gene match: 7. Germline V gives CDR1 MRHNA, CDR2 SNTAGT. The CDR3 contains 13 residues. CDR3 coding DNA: TGTGCCAGCAATGCACAGGGGGCTCTTGGCTACACCTTC. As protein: CASNAQGALGYTF.

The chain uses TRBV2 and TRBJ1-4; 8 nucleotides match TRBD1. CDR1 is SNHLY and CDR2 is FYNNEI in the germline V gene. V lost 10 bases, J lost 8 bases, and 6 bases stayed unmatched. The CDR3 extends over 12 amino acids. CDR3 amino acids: CATQGAGEKLFF. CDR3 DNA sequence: TGTGCCACCCAGGGGGCTGGGGAAAAACTGTTTTTT. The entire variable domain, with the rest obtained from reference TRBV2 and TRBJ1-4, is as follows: EPEVTQTPSHQVTQMGQEVILRCVPISNHLYFYWYRQILGQKVEFLVSFYNNEISEKSEIFDDQFSVERPDGSNFTLKIRSTKLEDSAMYFCATQGAGEKLFFGSGTQLSVL.

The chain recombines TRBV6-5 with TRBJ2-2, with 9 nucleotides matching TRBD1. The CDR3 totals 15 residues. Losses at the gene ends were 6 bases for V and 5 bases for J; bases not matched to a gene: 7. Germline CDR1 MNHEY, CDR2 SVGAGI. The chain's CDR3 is CASSKQGAGTGELFF. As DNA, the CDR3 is TGTGCCAGCAGCAAACAGGGGGCAGGAACCGGGGAGCTGTTTTTT.

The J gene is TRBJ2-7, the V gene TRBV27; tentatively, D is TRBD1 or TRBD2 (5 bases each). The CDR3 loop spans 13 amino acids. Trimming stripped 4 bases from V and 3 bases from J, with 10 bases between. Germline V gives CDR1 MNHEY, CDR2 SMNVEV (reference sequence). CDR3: CASSSGPNYEQYF. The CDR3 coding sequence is TGTGCCAGCAGTTCGGGACCTAACTACGAGCAGTACTTC.

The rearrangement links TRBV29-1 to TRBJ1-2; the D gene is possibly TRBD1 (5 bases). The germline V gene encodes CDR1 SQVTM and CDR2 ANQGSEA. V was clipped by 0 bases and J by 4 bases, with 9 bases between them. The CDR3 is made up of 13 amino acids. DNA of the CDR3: TGCAGCGTTGAAGATGGGGCTTCCTATGGCTACACCTTC. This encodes CSVEDGASYGYTF.